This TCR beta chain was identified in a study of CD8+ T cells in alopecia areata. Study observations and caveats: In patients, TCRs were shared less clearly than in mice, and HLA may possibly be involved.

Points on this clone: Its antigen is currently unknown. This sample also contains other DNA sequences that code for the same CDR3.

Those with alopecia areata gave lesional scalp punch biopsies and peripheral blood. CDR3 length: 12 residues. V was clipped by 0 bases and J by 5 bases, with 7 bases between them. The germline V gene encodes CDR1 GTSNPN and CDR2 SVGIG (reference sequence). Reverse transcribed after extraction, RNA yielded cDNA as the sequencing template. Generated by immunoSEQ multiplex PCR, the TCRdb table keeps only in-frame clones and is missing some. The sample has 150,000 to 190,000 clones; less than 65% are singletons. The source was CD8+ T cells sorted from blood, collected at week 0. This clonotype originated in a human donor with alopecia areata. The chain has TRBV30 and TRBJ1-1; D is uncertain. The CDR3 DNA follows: TGTGCCTGGAGTGTACGTGGAACTGAAGCTTTCTTT. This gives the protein CAWSVRGTEAFF.